The 10 T cell receptor beta chains below come from one sample, sequenced in a study of cytomegalovirus exposure and HLA in healthy donors. The data were produced by immunoSEQ multiplex PCR, yet TCRdb's version contains in-frame clones alone and is incomplete. The sample shows 55,000 to 70,000 clones, 91% of them seen only once. Material for sequencing was PBMCs. These receptors were obtained from a young man in good health and CMV-seronegative.

The chain joins TRBV7-8 to TRBJ1-2; D call uncertain. CDR1 SGHVS and CDR2 FQNEAQ come from the germline V gene. The CDR3 is 13 amino acids. The germline V and J ends were trimmed by 3 bases and 8 bases, with 13 bases remaining between them. The CDR3 is CASSFDLIEGYTF. CDR3 in DNA: TGTGCCAGCAGCTTCGACTTAATCGAGGGCTACACCTTC.

With respect to this clone: Sequence at one end of the junction differs from germline and may be a read error. V usage is TRBV7-7 and J usage is TRBJ2-7; D might be TRBD2 (6 bases). The CDR3 is 13 residues long. CDR1 is SSHAT, CDR2 FNYEAQ, per germline (reference sequence). The CDR3 is CASSSGLAYEQYF. CDR3 DNA sequence: TGTGCTAGCAGTTCGGGACTTGCCTACGAGCAGTACTTC.

This sequence joins TRBV7-8 and TRBJ1-2; the D is unclear. The germline V gene has CDR1 SGHVS and CDR2 FQNEAQ. The CDR3 consists of 12 residues. V was pared by 5 bases and J by 8 bases, with 12 bases between. As DNA, the CDR3 is TGTGCCAGCAGCCGGTCCAGGTACGGCTACACCTTC. Translated, it gives CASSRSRYGYTF.

The CDR3 loop is CASRGQGYYGYTF. In nucleotides, the CDR3 is TGTGCCAGTAGGGGGCAGGGGTACTATGGCTACACCTTC. V gene TRBV9 combines with J gene TRBJ1-2, with 7 positions matching TRBD1. CDR3 length equals 13 residues. CDR1 and CDR2 (germline): SGDLS, YYNGEE. J was trimmed by 3 bases and V by 8 bases; bases with no gene match: 7. Supplemented by reference TRBV9 and TRBJ1-2, the full variable domain reads DSGVTQTPKHLITATGQRVTLRCSPRSGDLSVYWYQQSLDQGLQFLIQYYNGEERAKGNILERFSAQQFPDLHSELNLSSLELGDSALYFCASRGQGYYGYTFGSGTRLTVV.

The chain has TRBV11-2 and TRBJ2-5, with 7 bases matching TRBD2. The junction had 6 bases not matched to a gene; V was cut back by 1 base and J by 4 bases. The CDR3 covers 15 residues. The germline gives CDR1 SGHAT, CDR2 FQNNGV. The CDR3 protein is CASSLGREFLETQYF. The CDR3 DNA reads TGTGCCAGCAGCTTAGGGCGGGAGTTTTTAGAGACCCAGTACTTC.

In DNA form, the CDR3 reads TGTGCCAGCAGCGGGGTAGCGGGAGAGGCCTACAATGAGCAGTTCTTC. Translation: CASSGVAGEAYNEQFF. This chain connects TRBV9 to TRBJ2-1; TRBD2 aligns across 9 bases. Germline CDR1 SGDLS, CDR2 YYNGEE. The CDR3 consists of 16 residues. Losses at the gene ends were 3 bases for V and 2 bases for J; bases not matched to a gene: 6.

CDR3 nucleotide sequence: TGTGCCAGCAGCTTGGCCAATACGCCCGGGAATGAGCAGTTCTTC. Amino acids: CASSLANTPGNEQFF. The genes are TRBV5-4 and TRBJ2-1; D is undetermined. The CDR3 is 15 amino acids. Germline V lookup: CDR1 SGHNT, CDR2 YYREEE (reference sequence). V lost 0 bases to trimming and J lost 7 bases, with 14 bases between them.

The chain joins TRBV28 to TRBJ2-5; 8 bases agree with TRBD2. Germline V lookup: CDR1 MDHEN, CDR2 SYDVKM. The CDR3 has 14 amino acids. V shed 8 bases, J shed 5 bases, and the junction held 10 bases outside the gene matches. DNA for the CDR3: TGTGCCAGCGGACAGAGCGGGAGAGTTGAGACCCAGTACTTC. It is translated as CASGQSGRVETQYF. Variable domain in full (rest from reference TRBV28 and TRBJ2-5): DVKVTQSSRYLVKRTGEKVFLECVQDMDHENMFWYRQDPGLGLRLIYFSYDVKMKEKGDIPEGYSVSREKKERFSLILESASTNQTSMYLCASGQSGRVETQYFGPGTRLLVL.

The genes are TRBV30 and TRBJ1-2; weak D call: TRBD1 (6 bases). In germline, CDR1 is GTSNPN, CDR2 SVGIG (reference sequence). The CDR3 is 12 residues long. V was trimmed by 2 bases and J by 8 bases, leaving 12 bases between them. The CDR3, as DNA: TGTGCCTGGAGTCAGGGCAGGGGCGGCTACACCTTC. It translates to CAWSQGRGGYTF.

The genes are TRBV7-2 and TRBJ1-2; D is undetermined. CDR3 length equals 13 residues. In germline, CDR1 is SGHTA, CDR2 FQGNSA. V dropped 4 bases and J dropped 4 bases, with 10 bases sitting between them. The CDR3 DNA follows: TGTGCCAGCAGCTCCCCGGGGAGCTATGGCTACACCTTC. The encoded protein is CASSSPGSYGYTF.